The entry below describes one TCR beta chain. Antigen unknown. Sample treatment: around 19 received Ad26.COV2.S at low or high dose, single or two shots; several received placebo; per-sample allocation not given. Day 63 after the first vaccine or placebo injection was the time point for sampling. Its platform was an Ad26 vector, and its expressed antigen was Wuhan-strain SARS-CoV-2 spike. This sample was included in a study of Ad26.COV2.S vaccination and SARS-CoV-2 variants. Across the whole study: By the intramuscular route, Ad26.COV2.S was given once, or twice 56 days apart. Findings and limits, study-wide: CD8+ and CD4+ T cells specific for spike reportedly responded with substantial breadth after vaccination.

Germline CDR1 is SGHKS and CDR2 is YYEKEE (reference sequence). The CDR3 spans 15 residues. The V end was cut by 1 base, the J end by 1 base, with 8 bases between. The method was immunoSEQ multiplex PCR; TCRdb's version includes in-frame clones alone and lacks a portion of them. The profile shows fewer than 500,000 clones, about 91% of them singletons. The chain joins TRBV5-5 to TRBJ2-2; D is unclear. The clonotype comes from a person aged 18-60 years who received the Ad26.COV2.S COVID-19 vaccine or a placebo. The sequencing here drew on peripheral blood, taken in a trial of Ad26.COV2.S vaccine versus placebo. CDR3 loop: CASSLYHQNTGELFF. The DNA for the CDR3 is TGTGCCAGCAGCTTGTATCACCAGAACACCGGGGAGCTGTTTTTT.